The sequence of this T cell receptor (beta chain) was determined in a study of T cells in tuberculosis. Clones were sequenced by immunoSEQ multiplex PCR, and TCRdb holds only the in-frame ones, with some missing. The sample consists of about 43,000 clones, about 94% of them appearing once. Trimming removed 4 bases at V and 8 bases at J, with 14 bases between. The CDR3 runs 14 residues. The germline gives CDR1 MNHEY, CDR2 SMNVEV (reference sequence). This rearrangement joins TRBV27 to TRBJ1-4; weak D call: TRBD1 (6 bases). Sequenced input: PBMCs. The TCR comes from a donor between 10 and 35 years old with latent tuberculosis or without tuberculosis infection. Some clones in this sample may be carry-over from other donors' samples. The CDR3, as DNA: TGTGCCAGCAGTTCCGTCGGGGGGCAGGAAAAACTGTTTTTT. This codes for CASSSVGGQEKLFF.